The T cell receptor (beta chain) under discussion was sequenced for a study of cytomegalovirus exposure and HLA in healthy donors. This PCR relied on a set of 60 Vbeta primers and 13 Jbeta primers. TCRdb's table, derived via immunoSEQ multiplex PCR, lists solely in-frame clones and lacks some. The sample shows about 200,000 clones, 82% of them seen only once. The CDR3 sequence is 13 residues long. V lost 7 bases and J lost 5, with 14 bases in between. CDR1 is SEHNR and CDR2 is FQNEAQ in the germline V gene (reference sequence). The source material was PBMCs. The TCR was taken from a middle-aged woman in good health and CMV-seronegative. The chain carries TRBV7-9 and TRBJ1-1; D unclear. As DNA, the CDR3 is TGTGCCAGCACCCCAGCGGGCGGAACTGAAGCTTTCTTT. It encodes CASTPAGGTEAFF.